This TCR beta chain is from a study of OX40 agonist ivuxolimab in advanced cancers. Study at large: An anti-OX40 (CD134) antibody with agonistic activity, ivuxolimab, was administered to patients.

Profiled with immunoSEQ multiplex PCR; TCRdb holds only in-frame clones, not every one. This sample has over 45,000 clones, with over 80% found just once. The clonotype comes from an adult with an advanced solid tumor such as melanoma, head and neck, liver or kidney cancer. The source was CD4+ or CD8+ T cells sorted from blood, collected in a trial of the OX40 agonist ivuxolimab.

The CDR3 reads CASSFEDAQYF. Written as DNA, the CDR3 is TGTGCCAGCAGTTTCGAAGATGCGCAGTACTTC. The chain uses TRBV28 and TRBJ2-5; no definite D call. The germline V and J ends were trimmed by 3 bases and 11 bases, with 10 bases remaining between them. The germline V gene encodes CDR1 MDHEN and CDR2 SYDVKM. This CDR3 is built from 11 residues.